The 16 T cell receptor beta chains below all came from one sample that was sequenced in a study of OX40 agonist ivuxolimab in advanced cancers. The method was immunoSEQ multiplex PCR; TCRdb's version includes in-frame clones alone and lacks a portion of them. The sample consists of fewer than 50,000 clones, 75% to 90% of them appearing once. The sample here was CD4+ or CD8+ T cells sorted from blood, taken in a trial of the OX40 agonist ivuxolimab. The receptor set was obtained from an adult with an advanced solid tumor such as melanoma, head and neck, liver or kidney cancer.

The chain recombines TRBV5-1 with TRBJ2-4; D is unclear. Germline CDR1 and CDR2: SGHRS and YFSETQ. This CDR3 region has 14 residues. The germline V and J ends were trimmed by 0 bases and 4 bases, with 8 bases remaining between them. As DNA, the CDR3 is TGCGCCAGCAGCTTGGATACAGTTAAAAACATTCAGTACTTC. Residues: CASSLDTVKNIQYF.

This chain joins TRBV6-6 and TRBJ2-7, with D maybe TRBD2 (5 bases). This CDR3 has 14 residues. V was pared by 4 bases and J by 5 bases, with 15 bases between. Germline CDR1 reads MNHNY; CDR2 reads SVGAGI (reference sequence). The CDR3 DNA reads TGTGCCAGCAGTTTATCGGGGAAGGGAAACGAGCAGTACTTC. Encoded protein: CASSLSGKGNEQYF.

This sequence joins TRBV10-2 and TRBJ2-7; 7 bases agree with TRBD1. CDR3 length: 18 amino acids. With V trimmed by 0 bases and J by 0 bases, 11 bases remained unmatched. Germline V gives CDR1 WSHSY, CDR2 SAAADI. The CDR3 sequence is CASSESYSGTVGSYEQYF. The DNA for the CDR3 is TGCGCCAGCAGTGAGTCCTACTCCGGGACAGTCGGCTCCTACGAGCAGTACTTC.

This chain uses TRBV27 with TRBJ2-1, with a possible D match to TRBD2 (5 bases). The CDR3 has 13 residues. Germline V gene data show CDR1 as MNHEY and CDR2 as SMNVEV (reference sequence). V lost 4 bases to trimming and J lost 3 bases, with 7 bases between them. CDR3 amino acids: CASSWSGYNEQFF. Written as DNA, the CDR3 is TGTGCCAGCAGTTGGAGCGGCTACAATGAGCAGTTCTTC.

The gene calls are TRBV9 and TRBJ1-3; D gene uncertain. Germline V gene data show CDR1 as SGDLS and CDR2 as YYNGEE. This CDR3 has 17 amino acids. Trimming removed 3 bases at V and 4 bases at J, with 20 bases between. The CDR3 spells CASSADPSVISGNTIYF. CDR3 sequence (DNA): TGTGCCAGCAGCGCGGATCCGTCAGTAATCTCCGGAAACACCATATATTTT.

The chain recombines TRBV7-9 with TRBJ2-3; 11 bases fit TRBD2. Germline V gives CDR1 SEHNR, CDR2 FQNEAQ (reference sequence). CDR3 length: 15 amino acids. With 3 bases clipped from V and 6 bases from J, the junction kept 5 bases outside the gene matches. This chain's CDR3 is CASSFIAGGADTQYF. The CDR3 DNA reads as TGTGCCAGCAGCTTCATAGCGGGGGGGGCCGATACGCAGTATTTT.

This sequence joins TRBV11-2 and TRBJ1-2; TRBD1 aligns across 10 bases. CDR3 length: 15 residues. Germline CDR1 is SGHAT and CDR2 is FQNNGV. The V gene end was trimmed by 1 base and the J gene end by 2 bases; junction bases not matched to a gene: 1. CDR3 in DNA: TGTGCCAGCAGCTTAGCGGGACAGGGGAACTATGGCTACACCTTC. As protein: CASSLAGQGNYGYTF.

This chain uses TRBV20-1 with TRBJ1-2; 7 nucleotides align to TRBD1. V trimming: 5 bases; J trimming: 8 bases; junction bases outside the gene matches: 5. The CDR3 consists of 11 residues. CDR1 and CDR2 (germline): DFQATT, SNEGSKA (reference sequence). CDR3 DNA: TGCAGTGCTCTCACAGGGGACGGCTACACCTTC. Amino acid sequence: CSALTGDGYTF.

The chain couples TRBV9 to TRBJ2-1; TRBD1 or TRBD2 may be the D gene (5 bases each). Germline CDR1 SGDLS, CDR2 YYNGEE. Trimming stripped 0 bases from V and 2 bases from J, with 12 bases between. There are 16 residues in the CDR3. The CDR3 loop reads CASSVVRDRPYNEQFF. The DNA for the CDR3 is TGTGCCAGCAGCGTAGTCCGGGACCGCCCCTACAATGAGCAGTTCTTC.

This clone was counted a single time. This sequence joins TRBV11-2 and TRBJ2-3, with D hard to call. Germline-derived CDR1 and CDR2 are SGHAT and FQNNGV. The CDR3 extends over 15 amino acids. Trimming took off 3 bases at V and 7 bases at J, with 17 bases between the two ends. The CDR3 reads CASSFGAVGWNTQYF. The CDR3 bases are TGTGCCAGCAGCTTCGGTGCTGTGGGGTGGAATACGCAGTATTTT. Complete variable domain (other parts from reference TRBV11-2 and TRBJ2-3): EAGVAQSPRYKIIEKRQSVAFWCNPISGHATLYWYQQILGQGPKLLIQFQNNGVVDDSQLPKDRFSAERLKGVDSTLKIQPAKLEDSAVYLCASSFGAVGWNTQYFGPGTRLTVL.

The rearrangement joins TRBV5-1 to TRBJ1-1; tentative D call: TRBD1 (6 bases). The germline V gene has CDR1 SGHRS and CDR2 YFSETQ. The CDR3 contains 14 residues. V lost 0 bases to trimming and J lost 5 bases, with 11 bases between them. The CDR3 DNA reads TGCGCCAGCAGCTTGGATCAGGGGTATACTGAAGCTTTCTTT. Its protein product is CASSLDQGYTEAFF.

This chain uses TRBV2 with TRBJ1-2; D ambiguous. Germline V lookup: CDR1 SNHLY, CDR2 FYNNEI. The CDR3 totals 14 residues. V lost 3 bases and J lost 5, with 13 bases in between. CDR3 loop: CASSDEGLGYGYTF. The CDR3 bases are TGTGCCAGCAGTGATGAAGGCCTAGGTTATGGCTACACCTTC.

The chain has TRBV7-8 and TRBJ2-3; D may be TRBD1 or TRBD2 (5 bases each). This CDR3 is 15 amino acids long. V was pared by 6 bases and J by 1 base, with 14 bases between. Germline assignment: CDR1 SGHVS and CDR2 FQNEAQ. The CDR3 DNA follows: TGTGCCAGCAGTTATCAACCGGGGCGCACAGATACGCAGTATTTT. As protein: CASSYQPGRTDTQYF.

The chain uses TRBV19 and TRBJ1-2; TRBD1 matches at 10 bases. This CDR3 is 14 amino acids long. Germline V lookup: CDR1 LNHDA, CDR2 SQIVND (reference sequence). Unmatched junction bases numbered 7, after V lost 7 bases and J lost 5 bases. The DNA for the CDR3 is TGTGCCAGTAAGGGGGGGACAGGGGTATATGGCTACACCTTC. The encoded protein is CASKGGTGVYGYTF.

V gene TRBV9 combines with J gene TRBJ2-2; 8 bases line up with TRBD1. The CDR3 consists of 15 residues. The junction had 8 bases not matched to a gene; V was cut back by 4 bases and J by 6 bases. From germline, CDR1 is SGDLS and CDR2 YYNGEE. In nucleotides, the CDR3 is TGTGCCAGCAGCCCAACAGGGGGGCGGTCCGGGGAGCTGTTTTTT. This codes for CASSPTGGRSGELFF.

The chain is built from TRBV27 and TRBJ1-2; D remains unclear. The CDR3 consists of 12 residues. The V gene's germline CDR1 is MNHEY and CDR2 SMNVEV (reference sequence). Trimming shortened V by 5 bases and J by 4 bases, and 8 bases separated the two germline ends. The chain's CDR3 is CASSPVGYGYTF. The CDR3 DNA reads as TGTGCCAGCAGTCCCGTTGGCTATGGCTACACCTTC.